This record covers a single TCR beta chain. Antigen unknown. This table comes from immunoSEQ multiplex PCR, and its TCRdb copy is limited to in-frame clones, with some not included. The sample yields around 690,000 clones, 90% seen once. CDR1 and CDR2 (germline): SGDLS, YYNGEE. The CDR3 is made up of 16 amino acids. V trimming: 4 bases; J trimming: 0 bases; junction bases outside the gene matches: 9. The entry originates in a study of shared clonotypes between healthy human individuals. The wider study: Three plates were used per donor for CD4 naive, three for CD4 memory, two for CD8 naive and one for CD8 memory.

The study, taken as a whole, reports: Tissues were not sampled, only blood, and their repertoires likely differ. Naive CD4 clonotypes overlapped across a handful of donors at about 5.2%.

There were only Caucasian adults among the donors, and all lived in Nashville, Tennessee. Sequencing input: memory CD8+ T cells from PBMCs. Subset in this sample: CD45RO+ cells pooled with CCR7-negative TemRA cells. The V gene is TRBV9, the J gene TRBJ1-1; 7 nucleotides agree with TRBD1. The receptor was isolated from a man between 18 and 29 years old in good health. Some clones in this sample may be carry-over from other donors' samples. The CDR3 loop is CASSPQQGIMNTEAFF. DNA for the CDR3: TGTGCCAGCAGCCCTCAACAGGGGATCATGAACACTGAAGCTTTCTTT.